The 9 T cell receptor beta chains presented below share a single source sample, sequenced in a study of identical twins (dated by TCRdb to about 2016). To prepare the library, 5' RACE was applied. TCRdb shows the sequencer as Illumina HiSeq 2000. Using fastp at Q25 and MiXCR, TCRdb reprocessed the public reads and kept productive beta chains. CDR3 protein sequences are deduplicated, and each keeps its most common genes and DNA. For this sample the table gives about 340,000 distinct CDR3 sequences, of which 12% were detected only once. The ten most abundant clones make up just over 7% of the sample. The sample was also linked to a second study, of yellow fever vaccine responses in identical twins.

Sequenced: CD8+ T cells sorted from blood. These receptors all come from a woman aged 18 to 35 in good health.

This clonotype was picked up a small number of times. This chain uses TRBV7-9 with TRBJ1-2; D possibly corresponds to TRBD1 (5 bases). Germline CDR1 SEHNR, CDR2 FQNEAQ (reference sequence). The CDR3 totals 14 residues. V was clipped by 8 bases and J by 2 bases, with 15 bases between them. In DNA form, the CDR3 reads TGTGCCAGCGGTAAAGGGACTGACAACTATGGCTACACCTTC. The encoded protein is CASGKGTDNYGYTF.

The rearrangement links TRBV29-1 to TRBJ1-2; D not certain. There are 13 residues in the CDR3. The germline V gene encodes CDR1 SQVTM and CDR2 ANQGSEA. V lost 7 bases to trimming and J lost 0 bases, with 12 bases between them. CDR3 residues: CSALERANYGYTF. The CDR3 bases are TGCAGCGCCCTGGAAAGAGCTAACTATGGCTACACCTTC.

The rearrangement uses TRBV7-9 and TRBJ2-7; perhaps TRBD1 as D (5 bases). Trimming cost V 5 bases and J 12 bases, with 14 bases left between them. Germline V CDR1 and CDR2: SEHNR, FQNEAQ (reference sequence). The CDR3 has 11 amino acids. CDR3 sequence reads: CASSPDSEAYF. CDR3 coding DNA: TGTGCCAGCAGCCCCGACAGCGAAGCGTACTTC.

The sample holds many counts of this clonotype. The J gene is TRBJ2-1, the V gene TRBV29-1, with D possibly TRBD1 on 6 matching bases. V gave up 2 bases and J gave up 8 bases, with 16 bases separating them. Germline V gene data show CDR1 as SQVTM and CDR2 as ANQGSEA. The CDR3 covers 14 residues. The CDR3 spells CSVEYGQGYDEQFF. The CDR3 DNA sequence: TGCAGCGTTGAATACGGGCAGGGGTACGATGAGCAGTTCTTC.

Only a few counts were recorded for this clonotype. This chain uses TRBV20-1 with TRBJ2-5; D is perhaps TRBD1 (6 bases). CDR3 length equals 15 residues. V was clipped by 0 bases and J by 5 bases, with 16 bases between them. The germline V gene has CDR1 DFQATT and CDR2 SNEGSKA (reference sequence). The chain's CDR3 is CSARDKHREWETQYF. CDR3 sequence (DNA): TGCAGTGCTAGAGATAAGCACAGGGAGTGGGAGACCCAGTACTTC.

This clonotype was seen ten or more times. The gene calls are TRBV5-1 and TRBJ2-7, with a weak D call TRBD1 (6 bases). CDR1 SGHRS and CDR2 YFSETQ come from the germline V gene. V lost 4 bases to trimming and J lost 4 bases, with 18 bases between them. The CDR3 spans 15 residues. The CDR3 sequence is CASSRQEGIVYEQYV. CDR3 sequence (DNA): TGCGCCAGCAGCCGACAGGAAGGGATCGTATACGAGCAGTACGTC.

The rearrangement joins TRBV20-1 to TRBJ2-1, with D hard to call. V lost 0 bases, J lost 9 bases, and 6 bases lay in between. Germline V lookup: CDR1 DFQATT, CDR2 SNEGSKA (reference sequence). The CDR3 loop spans 11 amino acids. The CDR3 is CSARDSFEQFF. In DNA form, the CDR3 reads TGCAGTGCTAGAGATAGTTTTGAGCAGTTCTTC.

Only a few counts were recorded for this clonotype. The chain carries TRBV20-1 and TRBJ1-4; D is undetermined. V dropped 6 bases and J dropped 8 bases, with 10 bases sitting between them. The V gene's germline CDR1 is DFQATT and CDR2 SNEGSKA (reference sequence). This CDR3 contains 11 residues. The CDR3 nucleotides are TGCAGTGCAAGTCTGGGGGAAAAACTGTTTTTT. Translating it yields CSASLGEKLFF.

This clonotype was observed a few times. Compared with germline, one end of the junction differs, possibly owing to a read error. V is TRBV12-3 or TRBV12-4 and J is TRBJ1-1, with D possibly matching TRBD1 (6 bases). The CDR3 spans 12 residues. As DNA, the CDR3 is TGTGCCAGCGTTGGGGGGGCCACTGAAGCCTTCTTT. This encodes CASVGGATEAFF.